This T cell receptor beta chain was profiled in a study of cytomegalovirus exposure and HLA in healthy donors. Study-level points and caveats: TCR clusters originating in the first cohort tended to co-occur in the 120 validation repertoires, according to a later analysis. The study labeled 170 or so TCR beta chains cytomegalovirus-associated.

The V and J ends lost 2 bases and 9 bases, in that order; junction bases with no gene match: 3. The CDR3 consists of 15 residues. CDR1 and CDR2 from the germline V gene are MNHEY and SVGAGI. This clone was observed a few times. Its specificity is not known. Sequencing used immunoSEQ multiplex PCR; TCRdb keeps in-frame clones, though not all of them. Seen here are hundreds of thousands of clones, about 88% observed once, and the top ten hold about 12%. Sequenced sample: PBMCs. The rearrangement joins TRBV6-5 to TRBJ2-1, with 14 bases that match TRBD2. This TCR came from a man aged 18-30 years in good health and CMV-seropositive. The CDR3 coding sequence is TGTGCCAGCAGTTACCTTGGACTAGCGGGAGGTGAGCAGTTCTTC. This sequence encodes CASSYLGLAGGEQFF.